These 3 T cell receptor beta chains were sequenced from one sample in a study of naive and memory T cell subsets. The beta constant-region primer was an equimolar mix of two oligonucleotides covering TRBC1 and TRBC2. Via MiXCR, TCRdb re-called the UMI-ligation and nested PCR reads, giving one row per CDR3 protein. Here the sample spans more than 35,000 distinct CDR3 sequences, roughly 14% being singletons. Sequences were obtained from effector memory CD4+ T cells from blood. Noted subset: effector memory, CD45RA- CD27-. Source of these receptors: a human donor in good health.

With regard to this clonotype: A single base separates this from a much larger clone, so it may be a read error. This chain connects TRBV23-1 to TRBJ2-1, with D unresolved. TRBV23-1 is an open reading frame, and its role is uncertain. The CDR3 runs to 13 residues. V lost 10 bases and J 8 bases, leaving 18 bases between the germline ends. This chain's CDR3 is CATAPPIYDEQFF. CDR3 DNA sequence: TGCGCCACCGCCCCCCCTATATACGATGAGCAGTTCTTC.

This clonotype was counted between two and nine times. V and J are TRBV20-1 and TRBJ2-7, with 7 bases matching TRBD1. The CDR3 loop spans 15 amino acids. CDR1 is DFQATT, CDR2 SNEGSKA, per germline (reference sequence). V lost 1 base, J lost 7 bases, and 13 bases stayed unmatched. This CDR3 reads CSARVGQPTRYEQYF. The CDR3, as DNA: TGCAGTGCTAGAGTGGGACAGCCCACAAGATATGAGCAGTACTTC.

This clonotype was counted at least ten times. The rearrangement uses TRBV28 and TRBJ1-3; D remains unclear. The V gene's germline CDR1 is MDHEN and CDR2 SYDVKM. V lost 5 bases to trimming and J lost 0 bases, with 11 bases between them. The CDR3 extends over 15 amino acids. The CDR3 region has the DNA TGTGCCAGCAGTGCTCCTGGGCTCTCTGGAAACACCATATATTTT. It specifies CASSAPGLSGNTIYF. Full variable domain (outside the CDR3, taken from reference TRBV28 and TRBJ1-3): DVKVTQSSRYLVKRTGEKVFLECVQDMDHENMFWYRQDPGLGLRLIYFSYDVKMKEKGDIPEGYSVSREKKERFSLILESASTNQTSMYLCASSAPGLSGNTIYFGEGSWLTVV.